A single sample gave rise to the 5 T cell receptor beta chains below, sequenced in a study of blood T cell repertoires in COVID-19. Only in-frame clones appear in the TCRdb table, and some are missing; sequencing was by immunoSEQ multiplex PCR. The sample lists more than 300,000 clones, over 75% seen once, with more than 9% in the top ten. The sequencing sample was made of peripheral blood. These receptors all come from a woman in her thirties with COVID-19, enrolled during active disease.

The V gene is TRBV27, the J gene TRBJ1-1; D not resolved. The CDR3 has 14 residues. Between the trimmed V and J ends, which lost 0 bases and 6 bases, there was a span of 11 bases. Germline CDR1 and CDR2: MNHEY and SMNVEV (reference sequence). CDR3 bases: TGTGCCAGCAGTTTATCCGGGTTTGTCTCTGAAGCTTTCTTT. Its protein is CASSLSGFVSEAFF.

This rearrangement joins TRBV1 to TRBJ2-1; TRBD1, the D gene given by the table, was not confirmed from the DNA. TRBV1 is a pseudogene segment. The CDR3 is made up of 19 amino acids. The CDR3 nucleotides read TGCACCAGCAGCCAAGATATCGGACGCCTAAAGGGGGTTTACAATGAGCAGTTCTTC. Residues: CTSSQDIGRLKGVYNEQFF.

The J gene is TRBJ2-7, the V gene TRBV5-1, with TRBD1 as a possible D gene (5 bases). The germline CDR1 and CDR2 sequences are SGHRS and YFSETQ. V was clipped by 1 base and J by 0 bases, with 11 bases between them. The CDR3 extends over 15 amino acids. CDR3 sequence (DNA): TGCGCCAGCAGCTTGCGCGGACATAGCTCCTACGAGCAGTACTTC. Its protein product is CASSLRGHSSYEQYF.

The chain uses TRBV18 and TRBJ2-5, with D uncertain. Germline lookup yields CDR1 KGHSH and CDR2 LQKENI. This CDR3 has 16 amino acids. The V gene lost 3 bases and the J gene lost 5 bases, with 19 bases spanning the gap. CDR3 in DNA: TGTGCCAGCTCACCGGTTCGTCGCGCTTCTATGGAGACCCAGTACTTC. Protein: CASSPVRRASMETQYF. Using reference TRBV18 and TRBJ2-5 for the parts outside the CDR3, the full variable domain is NAGVMQNPRHLVRRRGQEARLRCSPMKGHSHVYWYRQLPEEGLKFMVYLQKENIIDESGMPKERFSAEFPKEGPSILRIQQVVRGDSAAYFCASSPVRRASMETQYFGPGTRLLVL.

The chain employs TRBV2 and TRBJ1-6, with 7 bases identical to TRBD1. Per germline, CDR1 SNHLY and CDR2 FYNNEI. V lost 10 bases to trimming and J lost 3 bases; unmatched junction nucleotides: 3. CDR3 length: 13 amino acids. CDR3 in amino acids: CATGQDYNSPLHF. Here the CDR3 DNA reads TGTGCCACTGGACAGGACTATAATTCACCCCTCCACTTT. Full variable domain (outside the CDR3, taken from reference TRBV2 and TRBJ1-6): EPEVTQTPSHQVTQMGQEVILRCVPISNHLYFYWYRQILGQKVEFLVSFYNNEISEKSEIFDDQFSVERPDGSNFTLKIRSTKLEDSAMYFCATGQDYNSPLHFGNGTRLTVT.